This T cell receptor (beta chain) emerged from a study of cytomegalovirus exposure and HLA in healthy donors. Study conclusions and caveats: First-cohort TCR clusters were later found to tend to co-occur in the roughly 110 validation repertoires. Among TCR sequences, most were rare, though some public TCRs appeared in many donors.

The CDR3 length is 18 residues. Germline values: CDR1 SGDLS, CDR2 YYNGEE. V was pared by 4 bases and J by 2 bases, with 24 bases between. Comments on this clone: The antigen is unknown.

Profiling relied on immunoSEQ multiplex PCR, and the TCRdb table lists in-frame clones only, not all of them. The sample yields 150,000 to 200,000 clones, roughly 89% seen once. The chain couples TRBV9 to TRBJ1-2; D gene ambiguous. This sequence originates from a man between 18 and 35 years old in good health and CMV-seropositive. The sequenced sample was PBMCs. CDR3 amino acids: CASSPRTWLGPGNYGYTF. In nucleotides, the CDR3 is TGTGCCAGCAGCCCGAGAACGTGGCTAGGTCCCGGGAACTATGGCTACACCTTC.